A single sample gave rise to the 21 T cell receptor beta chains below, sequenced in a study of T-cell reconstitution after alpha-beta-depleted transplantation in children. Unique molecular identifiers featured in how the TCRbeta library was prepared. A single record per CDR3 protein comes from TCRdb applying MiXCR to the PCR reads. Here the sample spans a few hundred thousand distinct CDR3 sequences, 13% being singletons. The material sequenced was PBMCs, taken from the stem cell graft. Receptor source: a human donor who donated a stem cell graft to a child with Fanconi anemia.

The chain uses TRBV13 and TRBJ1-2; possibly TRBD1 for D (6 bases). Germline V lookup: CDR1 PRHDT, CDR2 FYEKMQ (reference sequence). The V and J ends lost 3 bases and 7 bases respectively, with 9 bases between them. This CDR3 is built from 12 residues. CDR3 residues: CASSLTGSGYTF. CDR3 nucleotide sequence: TGTGCCAGCAGCTTGACAGGATCTGGCTACACCTTC.

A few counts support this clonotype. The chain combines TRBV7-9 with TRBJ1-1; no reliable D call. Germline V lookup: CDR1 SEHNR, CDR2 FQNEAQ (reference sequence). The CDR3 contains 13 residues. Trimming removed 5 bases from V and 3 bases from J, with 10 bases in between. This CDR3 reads CASSQDGDTEAFF. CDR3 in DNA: TGTGCCAGCAGCCAAGACGGGGACACTGAAGCTTTCTTT.

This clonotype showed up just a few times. The CDR3 here is CASSPLPEFSYEQYV. CDR3 nucleotides: TGTGCCAGCTCACCACTGCCAGAGTTCTCCTACGAGCAGTACGTC. The chain couples TRBV18 to TRBJ2-7; D remains unclear. Deletions cut 1 base from V and 0 bases from J, with 10 bases between. Germline V gives CDR1 KGHSH, CDR2 LQKENI. The CDR3 length is 15 residues.

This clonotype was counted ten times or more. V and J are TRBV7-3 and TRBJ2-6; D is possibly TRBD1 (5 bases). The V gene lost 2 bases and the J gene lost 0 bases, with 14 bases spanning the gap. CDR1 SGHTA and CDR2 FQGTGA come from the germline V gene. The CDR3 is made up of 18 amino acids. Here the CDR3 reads CASSLSGQGFSGANVLTF. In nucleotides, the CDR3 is TGTGCCAGCAGCTTATCCGGGCAGGGTTTCTCTGGGGCCAACGTCCTGACTTTC.

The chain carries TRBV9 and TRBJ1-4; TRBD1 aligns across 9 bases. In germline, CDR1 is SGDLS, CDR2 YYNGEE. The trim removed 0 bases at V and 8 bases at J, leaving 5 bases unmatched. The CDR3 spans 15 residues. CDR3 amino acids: CASSVGGTGLEKLFF. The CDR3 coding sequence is TGTGCCAGCAGCGTAGGAGGGACAGGGCTGGAAAAACTGTTTTTT.

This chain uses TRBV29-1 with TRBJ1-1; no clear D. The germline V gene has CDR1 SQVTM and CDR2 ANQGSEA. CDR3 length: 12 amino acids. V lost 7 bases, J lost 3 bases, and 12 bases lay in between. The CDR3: CSGGRDYTEAFF. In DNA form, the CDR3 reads TGCAGCGGTGGTAGAGACTACACTGAAGCTTTCTTT.

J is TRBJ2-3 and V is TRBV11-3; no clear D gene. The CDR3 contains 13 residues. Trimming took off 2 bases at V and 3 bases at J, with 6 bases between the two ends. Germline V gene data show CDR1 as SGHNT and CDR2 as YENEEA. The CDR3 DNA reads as TGTGCCAGCAGCTTATTCCCAACAGATACGCAGTATTTT. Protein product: CASSLFPTDTQYF.

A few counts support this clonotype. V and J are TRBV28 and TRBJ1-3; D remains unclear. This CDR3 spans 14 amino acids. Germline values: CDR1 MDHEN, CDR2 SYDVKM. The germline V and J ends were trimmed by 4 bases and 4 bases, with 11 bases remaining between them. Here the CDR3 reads CASSWAMTGNTIYF. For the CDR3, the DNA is TGTGCCAGCAGTTGGGCGATGACGGGAAACACCATATATTTT.

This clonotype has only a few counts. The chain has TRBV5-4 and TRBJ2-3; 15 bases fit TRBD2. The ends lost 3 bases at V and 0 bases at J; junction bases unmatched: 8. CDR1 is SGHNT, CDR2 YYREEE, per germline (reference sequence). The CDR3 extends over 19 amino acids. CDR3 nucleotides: TGTGCCAGCAGCTCTCCGGGACTAGCGGGGGGTACTAGCACAGATACGCAGTATTTT. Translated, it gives CASSSPGLAGGTSTDTQYF. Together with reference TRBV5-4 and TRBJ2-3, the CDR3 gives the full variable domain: ETGVTQSPTHLIKTRGQQVTLRCSSQSGHNTVSWYQQALGQGPQFIFQYYREEENGRGNFPPRFSGLQFPNYSSELNVNALELDDSALYLCASSSPGLAGGTSTDTQYFGPGTRLTVL.

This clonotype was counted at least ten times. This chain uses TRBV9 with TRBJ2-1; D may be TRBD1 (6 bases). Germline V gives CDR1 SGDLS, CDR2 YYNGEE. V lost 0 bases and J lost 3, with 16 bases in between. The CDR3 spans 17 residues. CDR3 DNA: TGTGCCAGCAGCGTAGATGTTGGCAGGGGTTTCTACAATGAGCAGTTCTTC. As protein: CASSVDVGRGFYNEQFF.

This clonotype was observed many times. The CDR3: CATLEGETQYF. CDR3 nucleotides: TGTGCCACCTTGGAGGGGGAGACCCAGTACTTC. The chain uses TRBV15 and TRBJ2-5; a weak D match, TRBD2 (6 bases). There are 11 residues in the CDR3. CDR1 LNHNV and CDR2 YYDKDF come from the germline V gene (reference sequence). V shed 8 bases and J shed 5 bases, with 9 bases lying between them.

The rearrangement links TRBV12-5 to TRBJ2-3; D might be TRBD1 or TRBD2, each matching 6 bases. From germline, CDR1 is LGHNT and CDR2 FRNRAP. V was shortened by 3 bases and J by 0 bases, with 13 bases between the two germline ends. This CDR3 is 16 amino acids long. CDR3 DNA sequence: TGTGCTAGTGGTTTCGGGTGGGGGGCTAGCACAGATACGCAGTATTTT. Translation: CASGFGWGASTDTQYF.

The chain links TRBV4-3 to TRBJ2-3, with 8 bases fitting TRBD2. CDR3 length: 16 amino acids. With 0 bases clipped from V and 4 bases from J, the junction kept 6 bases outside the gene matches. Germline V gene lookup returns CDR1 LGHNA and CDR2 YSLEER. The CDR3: CASSQDLAGGADTQYF. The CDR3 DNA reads TGCGCCAGCAGCCAAGATCTAGCGGGCGGGGCAGATACGCAGTATTTT.

The CDR3 reads CASSRTGAVDEQFF. As DNA, the CDR3 is TGTGCCAGCAGCCGGACAGGGGCAGTGGATGAGCAGTTCTTC. This chain connects TRBV4-2 to TRBJ2-1, with TRBD1 matching over 9 bases. CDR1 and CDR2 from the germline V gene are LGHNA and YNFKEQ. V dropped 4 bases and J dropped 8; count of bases not matched to a gene: 6. CDR3 length equals 14 residues.

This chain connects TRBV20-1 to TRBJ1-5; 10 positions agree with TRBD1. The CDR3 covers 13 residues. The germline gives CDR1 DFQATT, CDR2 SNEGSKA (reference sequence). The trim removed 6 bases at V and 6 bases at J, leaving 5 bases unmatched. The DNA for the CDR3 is TGCAGTGCCGGGACAGGGGTTCTTCAGCCCCAGCATTTT. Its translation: CSAGTGVLQPQHF.

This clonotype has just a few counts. The DNA of the CDR3 is TGTGCCAGCAGTGAGACCGTGGCAGGGGGGGACAATGAGCAGTTCTTC. Amino acids: CASSETVAGGDNEQFF. The V call is TRBV2, the J call TRBJ2-1; D assignment may be TRBD1 or TRBD2 (7 bases each). Germline-derived CDR1 and CDR2 are SNHLY and FYNNEI. V was trimmed by 3 bases and J by 5 bases, leaving 17 bases between them. The CDR3 runs to 16 residues.

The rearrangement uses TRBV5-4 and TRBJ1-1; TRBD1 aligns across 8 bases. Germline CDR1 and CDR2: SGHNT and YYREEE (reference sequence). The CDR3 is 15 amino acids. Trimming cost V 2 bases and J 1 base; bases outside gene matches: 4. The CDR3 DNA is TGTGCCAGCAGCTTCCGACAGGGGTCGAACACTGAAGCTTTCTTT. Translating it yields CASSFRQGSNTEAFF.

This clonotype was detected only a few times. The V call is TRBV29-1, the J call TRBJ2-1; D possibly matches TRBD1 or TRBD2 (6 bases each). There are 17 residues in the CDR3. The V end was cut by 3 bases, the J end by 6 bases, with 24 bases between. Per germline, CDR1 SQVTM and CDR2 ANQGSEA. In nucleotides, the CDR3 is TGCAGCGTTGATGGAGGGGGTAGGGGGTCTTTGGCCAATGAGCAGTTCTTC. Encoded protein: CSVDGGGRGSLANEQFF.

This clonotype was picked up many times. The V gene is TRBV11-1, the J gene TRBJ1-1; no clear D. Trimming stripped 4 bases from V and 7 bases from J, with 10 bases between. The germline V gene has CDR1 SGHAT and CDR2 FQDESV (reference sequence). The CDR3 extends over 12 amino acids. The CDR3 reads CASSYWAGEAFF. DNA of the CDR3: TGTGCCAGCAGCTACTGGGCTGGTGAAGCTTTCTTT.

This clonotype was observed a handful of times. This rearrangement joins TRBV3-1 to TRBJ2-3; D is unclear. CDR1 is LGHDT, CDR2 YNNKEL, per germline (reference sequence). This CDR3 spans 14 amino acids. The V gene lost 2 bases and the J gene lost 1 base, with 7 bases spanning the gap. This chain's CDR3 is CASSQRQGTDTQYF. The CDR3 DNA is TGTGCCAGCAGCCAAAGGCAAGGCACAGATACGCAGTATTTT.

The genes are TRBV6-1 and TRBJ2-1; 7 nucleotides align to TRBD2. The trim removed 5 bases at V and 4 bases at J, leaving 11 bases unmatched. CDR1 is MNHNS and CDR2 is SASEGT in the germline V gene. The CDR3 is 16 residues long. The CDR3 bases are TGTGCCAGCAGTCCCGGTGGACTAGGGAGATACAATGAGCAGTTCTTC. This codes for CASSPGGLGRYNEQFF.